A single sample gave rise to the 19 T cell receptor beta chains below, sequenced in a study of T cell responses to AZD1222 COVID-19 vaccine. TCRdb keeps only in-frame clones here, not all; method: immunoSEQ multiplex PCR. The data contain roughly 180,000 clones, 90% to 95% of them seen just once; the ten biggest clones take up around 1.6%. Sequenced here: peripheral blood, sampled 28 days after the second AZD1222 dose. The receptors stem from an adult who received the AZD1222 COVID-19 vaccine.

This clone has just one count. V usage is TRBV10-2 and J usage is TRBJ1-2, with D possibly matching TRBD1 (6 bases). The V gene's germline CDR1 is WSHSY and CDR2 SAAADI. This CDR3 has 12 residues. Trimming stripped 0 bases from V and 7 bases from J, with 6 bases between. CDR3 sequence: CASSESTGGYTF. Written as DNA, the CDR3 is TGCGCCAGCAGTGAGTCGACAGGTGGCTACACCTTC.

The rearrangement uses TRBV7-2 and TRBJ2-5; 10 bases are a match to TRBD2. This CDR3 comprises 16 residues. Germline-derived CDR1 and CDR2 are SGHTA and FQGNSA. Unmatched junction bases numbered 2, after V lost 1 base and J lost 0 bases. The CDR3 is CASSLGGLADQETQYF. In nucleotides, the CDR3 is TGTGCCAGCAGCTTAGGAGGACTAGCGGACCAAGAGACCCAGTACTTC.

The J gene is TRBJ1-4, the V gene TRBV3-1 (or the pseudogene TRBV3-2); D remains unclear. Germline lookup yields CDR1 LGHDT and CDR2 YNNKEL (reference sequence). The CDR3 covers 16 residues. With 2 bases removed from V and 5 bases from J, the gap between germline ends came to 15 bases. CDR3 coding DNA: TGTGCCAGCAGCCAATTAGGGCAGTCTCTCAATGAAAAACTGTTTTTT. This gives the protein CASSQLGQSLNEKLFF.

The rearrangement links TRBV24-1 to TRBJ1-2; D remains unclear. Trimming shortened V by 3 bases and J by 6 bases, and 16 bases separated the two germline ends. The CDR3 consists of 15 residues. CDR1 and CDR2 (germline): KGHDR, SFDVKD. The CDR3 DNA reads TGTGCCACCAGTGATGTCCGGTCGCAGCGAGATGGCTACACCTTC. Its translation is CATSDVRSQRDGYTF.

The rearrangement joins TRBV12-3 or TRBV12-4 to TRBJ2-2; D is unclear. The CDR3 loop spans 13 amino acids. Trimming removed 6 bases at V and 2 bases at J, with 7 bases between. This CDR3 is CASRDGNTGELFF. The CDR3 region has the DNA TGTGCCAGCAGGGACGGAAACACCGGGGAGCTGTTTTTT.

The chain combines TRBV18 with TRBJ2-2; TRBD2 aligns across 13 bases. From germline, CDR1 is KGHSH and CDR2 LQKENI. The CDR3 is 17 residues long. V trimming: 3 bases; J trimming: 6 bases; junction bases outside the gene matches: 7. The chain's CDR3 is CASSPRTSGSVAGELFF. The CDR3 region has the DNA TGTGCCAGCTCACCCCGGACTAGCGGGAGCGTAGCCGGGGAGCTGTTTTTT.

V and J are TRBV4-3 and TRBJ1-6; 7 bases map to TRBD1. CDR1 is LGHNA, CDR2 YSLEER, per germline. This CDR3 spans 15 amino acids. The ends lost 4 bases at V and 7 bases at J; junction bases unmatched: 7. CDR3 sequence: CASSPDRAFNSPLHF. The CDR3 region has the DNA TGCGCCAGCAGCCCCGACAGGGCATTCAATTCACCCCTCCACTTT.

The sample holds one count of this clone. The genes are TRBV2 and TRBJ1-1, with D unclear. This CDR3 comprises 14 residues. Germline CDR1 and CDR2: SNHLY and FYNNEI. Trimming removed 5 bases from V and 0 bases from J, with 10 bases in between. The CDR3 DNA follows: TGTGCCAGCAGTTTGAGACGGTTGAACACTGAAGCTTTCTTT. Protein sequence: CASSLRRLNTEAFF.

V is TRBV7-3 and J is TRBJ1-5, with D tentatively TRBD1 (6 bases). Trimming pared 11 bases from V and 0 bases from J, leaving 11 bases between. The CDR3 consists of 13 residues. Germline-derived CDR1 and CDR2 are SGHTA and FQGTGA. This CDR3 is CAGGADSNQPQHF. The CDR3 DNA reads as TGTGCCGGGGGGGCAGATAGCAATCAGCCCCAGCATTTT.

CDR3 residues: CASSLIGGGQTYEQYF. The CDR3 nucleotides read TGTGCCAGTAGTCTCATTGGAGGGGGACAAACCTACGAGCAGTACTTC. The chain links TRBV19 to TRBJ2-7, with D possibly being TRBD1 or TRBD2 (6 bases each). Germline CDR1 LNHDA, CDR2 SQIVND (reference sequence). V was cut by 5 bases and J by 2 bases, with 19 bases left in between. This CDR3 has 16 amino acids.

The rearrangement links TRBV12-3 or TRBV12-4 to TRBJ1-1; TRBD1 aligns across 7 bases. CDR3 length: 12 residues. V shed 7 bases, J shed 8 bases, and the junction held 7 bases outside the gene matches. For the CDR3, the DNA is TGTGCCAGCAAGCGGGACAGCGCGGAAGCTTTCTTT. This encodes CASKRDSAEAFF.

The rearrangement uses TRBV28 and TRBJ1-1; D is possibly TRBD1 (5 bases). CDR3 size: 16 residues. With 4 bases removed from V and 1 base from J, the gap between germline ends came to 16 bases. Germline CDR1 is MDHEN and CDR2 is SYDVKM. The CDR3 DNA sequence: TGTGCCAGCAGTTCCCTCGGGTTGGGGGGGAACACTGAAGCTTTCTTT. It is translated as CASSSLGLGGNTEAFF.

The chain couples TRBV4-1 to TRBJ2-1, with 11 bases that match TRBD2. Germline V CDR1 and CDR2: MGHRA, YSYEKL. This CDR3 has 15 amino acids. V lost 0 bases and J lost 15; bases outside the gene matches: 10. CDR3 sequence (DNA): TGCGCCAGCAGCCAAGATAGCACTAGCGGGAGACGGTTGTTCTTC. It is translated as CASSQDSTSGRRLFF.

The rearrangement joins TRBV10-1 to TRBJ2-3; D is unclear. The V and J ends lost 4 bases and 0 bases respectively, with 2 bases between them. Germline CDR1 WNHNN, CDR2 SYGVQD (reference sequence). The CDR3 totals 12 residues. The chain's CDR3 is CASSGSTDTQYF. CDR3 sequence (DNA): TGCGCCAGCAGTGGAAGCACAGATACGCAGTATTTT.

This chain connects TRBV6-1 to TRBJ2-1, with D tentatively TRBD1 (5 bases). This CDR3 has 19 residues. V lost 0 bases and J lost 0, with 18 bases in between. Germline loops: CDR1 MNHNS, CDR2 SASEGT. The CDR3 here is CASSEAFFRGRSSYNEQFF. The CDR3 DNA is TGTGCCAGCAGTGAAGCGTTTTTTAGGGGCCGAAGCTCCTACAATGAGCAGTTCTTC.

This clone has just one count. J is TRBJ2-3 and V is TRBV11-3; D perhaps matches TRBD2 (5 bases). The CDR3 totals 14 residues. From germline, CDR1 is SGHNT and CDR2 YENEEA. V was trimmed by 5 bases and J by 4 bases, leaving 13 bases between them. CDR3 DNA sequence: TGTGCCAGCAGCCCAGTAAGGCGGGCAGATACGCAGTATTTT. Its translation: CASSPVRRADTQYF.

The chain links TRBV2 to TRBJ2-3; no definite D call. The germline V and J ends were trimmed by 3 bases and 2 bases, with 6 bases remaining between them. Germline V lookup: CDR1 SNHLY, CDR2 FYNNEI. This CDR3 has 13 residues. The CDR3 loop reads CASSDRNTDTQYF. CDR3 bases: TGTGCCAGCAGTGACCGAAACACAGATACGCAGTATTTT. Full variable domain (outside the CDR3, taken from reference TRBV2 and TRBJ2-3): EPEVTQTPSHQVTQMGQEVILRCVPISNHLYFYWYRQILGQKVEFLVSFYNNEISEKSEIFDDQFSVERPDGSNFTLKIRSTKLEDSAMYFCASSDRNTDTQYFGPGTRLTVL.

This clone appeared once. CDR3 protein: CASSLAGGPETQYF. DNA of the CDR3: TGTGCCAGCAGCTTAGCGGGGGGGCCGGAGACCCAGTACTTC. This rearrangement joins TRBV7-9 to TRBJ2-5; possibly TRBD2 for D (7 bases). This CDR3 contains 14 residues. From germline, CDR1 is SEHNR and CDR2 FQNEAQ (reference sequence). The V gene lost 0 bases and the J gene lost 5 bases, with 10 bases spanning the gap.

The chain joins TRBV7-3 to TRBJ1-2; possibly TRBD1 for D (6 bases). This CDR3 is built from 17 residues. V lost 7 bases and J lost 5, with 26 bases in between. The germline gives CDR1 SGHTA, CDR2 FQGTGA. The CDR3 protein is CASNPGTNPPMRYGYTF. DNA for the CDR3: TGTGCCAGCAATCCCGGGACAAACCCTCCGATGAGATATGGCTACACCTTC.